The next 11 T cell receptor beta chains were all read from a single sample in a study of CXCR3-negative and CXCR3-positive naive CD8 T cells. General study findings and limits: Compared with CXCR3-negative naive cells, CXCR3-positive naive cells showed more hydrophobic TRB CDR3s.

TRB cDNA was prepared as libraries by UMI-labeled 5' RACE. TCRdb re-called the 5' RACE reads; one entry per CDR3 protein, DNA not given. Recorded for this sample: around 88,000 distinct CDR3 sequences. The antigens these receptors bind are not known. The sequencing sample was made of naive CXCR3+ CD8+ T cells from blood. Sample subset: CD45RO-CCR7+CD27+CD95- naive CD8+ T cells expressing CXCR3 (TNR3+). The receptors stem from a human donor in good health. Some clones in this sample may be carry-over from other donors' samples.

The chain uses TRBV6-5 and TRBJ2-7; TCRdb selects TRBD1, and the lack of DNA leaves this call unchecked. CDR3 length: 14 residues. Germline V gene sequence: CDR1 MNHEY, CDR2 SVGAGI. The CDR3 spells CASSYSSQGYEQYF.

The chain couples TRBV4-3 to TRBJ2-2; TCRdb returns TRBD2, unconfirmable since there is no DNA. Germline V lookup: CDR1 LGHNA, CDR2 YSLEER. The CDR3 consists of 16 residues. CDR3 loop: CASSHRLASNTGELFF.

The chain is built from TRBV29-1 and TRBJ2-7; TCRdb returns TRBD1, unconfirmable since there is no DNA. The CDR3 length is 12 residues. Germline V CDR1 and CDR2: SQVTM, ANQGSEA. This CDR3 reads CSVGTGTLEQYF.

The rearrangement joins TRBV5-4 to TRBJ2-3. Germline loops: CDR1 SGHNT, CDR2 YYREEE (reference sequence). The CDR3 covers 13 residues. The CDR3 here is CASSVTSADTQYF.

CDR3: CSGLENEKLFF. The chain combines TRBV29-1 with TRBJ1-4. Germline V gives CDR1 SQVTM, CDR2 ANQGSEA. The CDR3 consists of 11 residues.

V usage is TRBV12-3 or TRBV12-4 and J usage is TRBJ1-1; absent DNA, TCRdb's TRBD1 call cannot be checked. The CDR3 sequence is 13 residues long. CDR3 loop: CASSRGGNTEAFF.

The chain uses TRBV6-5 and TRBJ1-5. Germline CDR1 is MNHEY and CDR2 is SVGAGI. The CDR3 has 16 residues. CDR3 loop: CASSYRRAYSNQPQHF.

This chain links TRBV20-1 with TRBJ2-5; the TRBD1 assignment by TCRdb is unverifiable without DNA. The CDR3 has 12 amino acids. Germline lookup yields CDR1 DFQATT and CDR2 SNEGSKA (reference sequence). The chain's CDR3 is CSVGTGQETQYF.

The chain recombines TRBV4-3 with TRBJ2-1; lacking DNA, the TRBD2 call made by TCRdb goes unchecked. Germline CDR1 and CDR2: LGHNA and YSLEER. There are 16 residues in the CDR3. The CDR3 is CASSWRTGGAGNEQFF.

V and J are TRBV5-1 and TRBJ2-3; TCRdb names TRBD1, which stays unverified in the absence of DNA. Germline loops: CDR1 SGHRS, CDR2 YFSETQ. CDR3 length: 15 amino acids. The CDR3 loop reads CASRNRDRSTDTQYF.

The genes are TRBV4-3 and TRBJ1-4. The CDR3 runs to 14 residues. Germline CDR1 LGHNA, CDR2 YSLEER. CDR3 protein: CASSQEVVGEKLFF.